The 2 T cell receptor beta chains presented below share a single source sample, sequenced in a study of PD-L1 blockade in urothelial cancer. Some clones are missing from TCRdb's copy, which holds only in-frame ones; the method was immunoSEQ multiplex PCR. The sample lists 95,000 to 150,000 clones; more than 75% were seen once. Time point defined: peripheral blood 6 weeks after treatment start. This specimen consisted of PBMCs, obtained around atezolizumab (anti-PD-L1) treatment. The receptors here all came from a man aged 50 or older with urothelial cancer.

J is TRBJ1-5 and V is TRBV9; 11 bases map to TRBD1. The ends lost 3 bases at V and 5 bases at J; junction bases unmatched: 7. CDR3 length: 16 amino acids. The germline V gene has CDR1 SGDLS and CDR2 YYNGEE. The CDR3 coding sequence is TGTGCCAGCAGCGCAGGAGGGGGACAGGGGGATCAGCCCCAGCATTTT. This gives the protein CASSAGGGQGDQPQHF.

The chain carries TRBV9 and TRBJ2-7; D call uncertain. The CDR3 spans 16 residues. Germline V lookup: CDR1 SGDLS, CDR2 YYNGEE. Trimming stripped 0 bases from V and 2 bases from J, with 15 bases between. The CDR3 nucleotides are TGTGCCAGCAGCGTAGATATCGGCGGAGCTCCCTACGAGCAGTACTTC. Protein: CASSVDIGGAPYEQYF.